This entry lists 25 T cell receptor beta chains sequenced from one sample in a study of blood T cells in healthy people across ages. A second PCR, run for 7 to 11 cycles, used a sample-barcoded 5' primer plus a J-beta primer mix. TCRdb processed the 5' RACE reads anew with MiXCR; each CDR3 protein has one entry. The sample shows about 1 million distinct CDR3 sequences, more than 40% of them seen only once. Input material: blood. All receptors come from a woman aged 60-75 years in good health.

The chain uses TRBV5-6 and TRBJ2-3; D not resolved. From germline, CDR1 is SGHDT and CDR2 YYEEEE. The CDR3 is 14 residues long. Trimming removed 0 bases at V and 4 bases at J, with 9 bases between. This CDR3 reads CASSLVLVPDTQYF. In nucleotides, the CDR3 is TGTGCCAGCAGCTTGGTTCTAGTCCCAGATACGCAGTATTTT.

This chain connects TRBV12-3 or TRBV12-4 to TRBJ2-1; 12 nucleotides match TRBD2. After removal of 5 bases from V and 1 base from J, the junction contained 9 bases not matched to a gene. The CDR3 has 18 amino acids. The CDR3 is CASSPRTSGITSYNEQFF. The CDR3 nucleotides read TGTGCCAGCAGTCCCCGGACTAGCGGGATTACTTCCTACAATGAGCAGTTCTTC.

The chain uses TRBV28 and TRBJ2-7; the D gene is possibly TRBD2 (7 bases). This CDR3 comprises 12 residues. V gave up 5 bases and J gave up 9 bases, with 14 bases separating them. Germline V gene lookup returns CDR1 MDHEN and CDR2 SYDVKM. The CDR3 coding sequence is TGTGCCAGCAGTGCCTCGGGGGGCGCGCAGTACTTC. It is translated as CASSASGGAQYF.

This clonotype was seen a handful of times. V is TRBV5-1 and J is TRBJ1-2; D remains unclear. The CDR3 sequence is 13 residues long. In germline, CDR1 is SGHRS, CDR2 YFSETQ. Trimming pared 4 bases from V and 13 bases from J, leaving 20 bases between. CDR3 DNA: TGCGCCAGCAGCAATACGGATCGCCAGAGAGGCACCTTC. It translates to CASSNTDRQRGTF.

V gene TRBV4-2 combines with J gene TRBJ2-3; 11 nucleotides align to TRBD1. Germline trimming cut 1 base from V and 5 bases from J; bases unmatched to any gene: 5. The CDR3 length is 16 residues. In germline, CDR1 is LGHNA, CDR2 YNFKEQ. The CDR3 bases are TGTGCCAGCAGCCAAGGGACAGGGGGCAAAGAAGATACGCAGTATTTT. It translates to CASSQGTGGKEDTQYF.

The V gene is TRBV27, the J gene TRBJ2-7, with 7 bases identical to TRBD1. Germline V gives CDR1 MNHEY, CDR2 SMNVEV (reference sequence). CDR3 length: 12 residues. V was clipped by 5 bases and J by 6 bases; unmatched bases: 4. The CDR3 spells CASSGDRVEQYF. CDR3 in DNA: TGTGCCAGCAGTGGAGACAGGGTCGAGCAGTACTTC.

J is TRBJ1-6 and V is TRBV20-1; D is possibly TRBD1 (5 bases). Germline values: CDR1 DFQATT, CDR2 SNEGSKA (reference sequence). Trimming pared 6 bases from V and 1 base from J, leaving 13 bases between. The CDR3 loop spans 15 amino acids. The CDR3 nucleotides are TGCAGTGCGCCGACAGCGGGGTCCTATAATTCACCCCTCCACTTT. This encodes CSAPTAGSYNSPLHF.

The J gene is TRBJ1-2, the V gene TRBV20-1; tentative D call: TRBD1 (5 bases). V was cut by 6 bases and J by 5 bases, with 19 bases left in between. CDR1 is DFQATT, CDR2 SNEGSKA, per germline (reference sequence). The CDR3 contains 14 residues. For the CDR3, the DNA is TGCAGTGCCAACGGGGCCACAAACAGATATGGCTACACCTTC. It codes for CSANGATNRYGYTF.

The chain uses TRBV18 and TRBJ2-1; 8 positions match TRBD2. CDR1 and CDR2 (germline): KGHSH, LQKENI. V trimming: 2 bases; J trimming: 7 bases; junction bases outside the gene matches: 7. The CDR3 is 15 residues long. The CDR3 DNA reads TGTGCCAGCTCACCAGAGGGACTAGTGGAGAATGAGCAGTTCTTC. The encoded protein is CASSPEGLVENEQFF.

The count of this clonotype is one. This rearrangement joins TRBV29-1 to TRBJ2-5; D is possibly TRBD1 (5 bases). Germline CDR1 and CDR2: SQVTM and ANQGSEA. The CDR3 consists of 14 residues. V lost 0 bases to trimming and J lost 11 bases, with 19 bases between them. CDR3 coding DNA: TGCAGCGTTGAAGATCCGCACAAGGGGAATGAGCAGTACTTC. Translation: CSVEDPHKGNEQYF.

The chain links TRBV28 to TRBJ2-4; D may be TRBD1 (5 bases). Matching the DNA end better, TRBJ2-7 makes the J call doubtful. The germline gives CDR1 MDHEN, CDR2 SYDVKM. This CDR3 region has 15 residues. DNA for the CDR3: TGTGCCAGCACCCCGCTGGGCACGGTAGGGGACGAGCAGTACTTC. Encoded protein: CASTPLGTVGDEQYF.

Points on this clonotype: A clone one base away is much larger, so this may be a read error. The chain combines TRBV7-9 with TRBJ2-1; the match to TRBD2 covers 7 bases. The germline V gene encodes CDR1 SEHNR and CDR2 FQNEAQ (reference sequence). This CDR3 is 16 amino acids long. Trimming at V came to 7 bases and at J to 6 bases, leaving 15 bases not matched to a gene. The CDR3 reads CASTYSSGAGFNEQFF. The DNA of the CDR3 is TGTGCCAGCACATACTCAAGCGGGGCCGGTTTCAATGAGCAGTTCTTC.

This clonotype was seen many times. This chain links TRBV6-2 or TRBV6-3 with TRBJ2-5; the D is unclear. Deletions cut 7 bases from V and 1 base from J, with 10 bases between. The CDR3 has 13 residues. Looked up from germline, CDR1 is MNHEY and CDR2 is SVGEGT. CDR3 residues: CASKPSTQETQYF. The CDR3 DNA is TGTGCCAGCAAACCCTCTACCCAAGAGACCCAGTACTTC.

V and J are TRBV15 and TRBJ2-2, with 13 positions matching TRBD2. The CDR3 contains 18 residues. The germline V gene has CDR1 LNHNV and CDR2 YYDKDF (reference sequence). V trimming: 1 base; J trimming: 0 bases; junction bases outside the gene matches: 2. The CDR3 bases are TGTGCCACCAGCAGAGCCGGACTAGCGGGAGCGAACACCGGGGAGCTGTTTTTT. Protein: CATSRAGLAGANTGELFF.

This chain joins TRBV30 and TRBJ2-5, with 12 bases aligning to TRBD1. The DNA matches TRBJ2-7 better at its end, which makes the J call doubtful. Germline V gene sequence: CDR1 GTSNPN, CDR2 SVGIG (reference sequence). CDR3 length: 16 amino acids. Here the CDR3 reads CAWSRLGTGGLNEQYF. The DNA of the CDR3 is TGTGCCTGGAGCCGTTTGGGGACAGGGGGCTTGAACGAGCAGTACTTC.

The CDR3 loop is CASSQYPQGYGYTF. DNA for the CDR3: TGTGCCAGCAGCCAATATCCCCAGGGCTATGGCTACACCTTC. This chain uses TRBV3-1 with TRBJ1-2; a weak D match, TRBD1 (5 bases). The germline CDR1 and CDR2 sequences are LGHDT and YNNKEL (reference sequence). V shed 2 bases and J shed 4 bases, with 11 bases lying between them. This CDR3 has 14 amino acids.

V usage is TRBV5-1 and J usage is TRBJ1-2; 7 bases agree with TRBD1. V gave up 5 bases and J gave up 3 bases; unmatched junction bases: 4. This CDR3 spans 13 amino acids. Per the germline V gene, CDR1 is SGHRS and CDR2 is YFSETQ. CDR3 DNA sequence: TGCGCCAGCAGAGCCGGGACAGACTATGGCTACACCTTC. Residues: CASRAGTDYGYTF.

The genes are TRBV29-1 and TRBJ2-3; 8 bases align to TRBD2. With V trimmed by 1 base and J by 8 bases, 11 bases remained unmatched. The V gene's germline CDR1 is SQVTM and CDR2 ANQGSEA. The CDR3 length is 15 residues. CDR3 loop: CSVEVAAGVRGTQYF. The CDR3 region has the DNA TGCAGCGTTGAAGTCGCAGCGGGAGTTAGAGGTACGCAGTATTTT.

This chain links TRBV7-2 with TRBJ1-4; weak D call: TRBD1 (5 bases). The CDR3 runs to 15 residues. Germline V CDR1 and CDR2: SGHTA, FQGNSA. Trimming cost V 5 bases and J 0 bases, with 10 bases left between them. CDR3 DNA sequence: TGTGCCAGCAGCAAGTCAGGGTCAACTAATGAAAAACTGTTTTTT. Encoded protein: CASSKSGSTNEKLFF.

V is TRBV19 and J is TRBJ1-1; D remains ambiguous. The CDR3 consists of 12 residues. Per the germline V gene, CDR1 is LNHDA and CDR2 is SQIVND (reference sequence). V was clipped by 7 bases and J by 1 base, with 7 bases between them. DNA for the CDR3: TGTGCCAGTACTCGCGAGAACACTGAAGCTTTCTTT. Amino acids: CASTRENTEAFF.

This CDR3 reads CSARDGASNEQFF. CDR3 sequence (DNA): TGCAGTGCTAGAGATGGGGCTTCCAATGAGCAGTTCTTC. The chain couples TRBV20-1 to TRBJ2-1; possibly TRBD1 for D (5 bases). The CDR3 extends over 13 amino acids. The germline CDR1 and CDR2 sequences are DFQATT and SNEGSKA (reference sequence). V was pared by 0 bases and J by 6 bases, with 9 bases between.

DNA for the CDR3: TGTGCCAGCAGTGACGGGACAGGGGGCTGGCCCCAGCATTTT. This translates into CASSDGTGGWPQHF. The V gene is TRBV6-1, the J gene TRBJ1-5, with 12 bases fitting TRBD1. This CDR3 is 14 amino acids long. CDR1 MNHNS and CDR2 SASEGT come from the germline V gene. With V trimmed by 3 bases and J by 9 bases, 3 bases remained unmatched.

This clonotype turned up a few times. The chain is built from TRBV4-1 and TRBJ2-3; 10 bases are a match to TRBD2. CDR1 and CDR2 from the germline V gene are MGHRA and YSYEKL. CDR3 size: 16 residues. With 1 base clipped from V and 4 bases from J, the junction kept 5 bases outside the gene matches. DNA of the CDR3: TGCGCCAGCAGCCAAGGAACTAGCGGGAAAGCAGATACGCAGTATTTT. Its protein is CASSQGTSGKADTQYF.

The chain combines TRBV5-1 with TRBJ2-5; 9 positions match TRBD2. This CDR3 spans 16 amino acids. Per the germline V gene, CDR1 is SGHRS and CDR2 is YFSETQ. V dropped 2 bases and J dropped 0; count of bases not matched to a gene: 5. The chain's CDR3 is CASSFLLAGYQETQYF. The CDR3 DNA sequence: TGCGCCAGCAGCTTCCTACTAGCGGGTTACCAAGAGACCCAGTACTTC.

The rearrangement joins TRBV28 to TRBJ1-1; D gene ambiguous. The CDR3 runs to 13 residues. The germline gives CDR1 MDHEN, CDR2 SYDVKM. V was pared by 5 bases and J by 0 bases, with 7 bases between. The CDR3 here is CASSPLLNTEAFF. The CDR3 DNA follows: TGTGCCAGCAGTCCCCTTTTGAACACTGAAGCTTTCTTT. Supplemented by reference TRBV28 and TRBJ1-1, the full variable domain reads DVKVTQSSRYLVKRTGEKVFLECVQDMDHENMFWYRQDPGLGLRLIYFSYDVKMKEKGDIPEGYSVSREKKERFSLILESASTNQTSMYLCASSPLLNTEAFFGQGTRLTVV.